Presented here are 5 T cell receptor beta chains from one specimen sequenced in a study of CD8 T cells in Susac syndrome. It was with random hexamers that about 0.45 to 1 ug RNA was reverse transcribed. Via MiXCR, TCRdb re-called the immunoSEQ multiplex PCR reads, giving one row per CDR3 protein. The repertoire holds around 140,000 distinct CDR3 sequences, 95% seen once, with about 0.14% in the top ten. Sequenced input: CD4+ T cells from PBMCs. Receptor source: a human donor with Susac syndrome.

The rearrangement uses TRBV6-4 and TRBJ2-5; the D is unclear. The V and J ends lost 6 bases and 5 bases respectively, with 13 bases between them. The CDR3 is 13 amino acids. CDR1 and CDR2 (germline): MRHNA, SNTAGT. The CDR3 protein is CASSGEPTETQYF. CDR3 in DNA: TGTGCCAGCAGCGGAGAACCCACTGAGACCCAGTACTTC.

The chain employs TRBV4-3 and TRBJ2-1; 8 positions match TRBD2. The J segment lost 7 bases and the V segment lost 0 bases, leaving 14 bases of the junction unmatched. This CDR3 contains 18 residues. Germline V gene sequence: CDR1 LGHNA, CDR2 YSLEER. CDR3 sequence reads: CASSQDPQAGGPMNEQFF. Written as DNA, the CDR3 is TGCGCCAGCAGCCAAGACCCCCAGGCGGGAGGTCCCATGAATGAGCAGTTCTTC.

V gene TRBV20-1 combines with J gene TRBJ2-1; D perhaps matches TRBD2 (5 bases). V lost 3 bases and J lost 7, with 13 bases in between. The CDR3 consists of 13 residues. Per the germline V gene, CDR1 is DFQATT and CDR2 is SNEGSKA (reference sequence). CDR3 bases: TGCAGTGCTAGGGATCTAGCCCCTAATGAGCAGTTCTTC. Amino acid sequence: CSARDLAPNEQFF.

The chain uses TRBV3-1 and TRBJ2-4; D is uncertain. V was cut by 1 base and J by 5 bases, with 6 bases left in between. The CDR3 length is 13 residues. Germline V CDR1 and CDR2: LGHDT, YNNKEL (reference sequence). CDR3 sequence reads: CASSQGGENIQYF. In DNA, the CDR3 is TGTGCCAGCAGCCAAGGTGGAGAAAACATTCAGTACTTC.

The chain carries TRBV4-3 and TRBJ2-5; 7 nucleotides match TRBD1. Trimming took 4 bases from V and 4 from J; bases not matched to a gene: 9. The CDR3 runs to 15 residues. In germline, CDR1 is LGHNA, CDR2 YSLEER. CDR3 amino acids: CASSLERGLGETQYF. Here the CDR3 DNA reads TGCGCCAGCAGCCTAGAGAGGGGGCTAGGAGAGACCCAGTACTTC.